Following are 7 T cell receptor beta chains from one sample sequenced in a study of cytomegalovirus exposure and HLA in healthy donors. The study ran its PCR with 60 Vbeta and 13 Jbeta primers. This table comes from immunoSEQ multiplex PCR, and its TCRdb copy is limited to in-frame clones, with some not included. The table records 100,000 to 150,000 clones, roughly 80% of them present only once. The sample comprised PBMCs. These receptors came from a boy aged 10-17 years in good health and CMV-seronegative.

This chain's CDR3 is CASRDRENQNTEAFF. The CDR3 DNA sequence: TGTGCCAGCAGAGACAGGGAAAATCAGAACACTGAAGCTTTCTTT. The chain joins TRBV6-5 to TRBJ1-1, with 7 bases matching TRBD1. Germline V CDR1 and CDR2: MNHEY, SVGAGI. The CDR3 totals 15 residues. The trim removed 6 bases at V and 1 base at J, leaving 8 bases unmatched.

This chain links TRBV6-5 with TRBJ2-7; 12 nucleotides agree with TRBD1. Looked up from germline, CDR1 is MNHEY and CDR2 is SVGAGI. After removal of 5 bases from V and 6 bases from J, the junction contained 8 bases not matched to a gene. This CDR3 region has 15 residues. The CDR3 region is CASSATGTGGLEQYF. CDR3 DNA: TGTGCCAGCAGTGCAACCGGGACAGGGGGCCTCGAGCAGTACTTC.

The chain links TRBV4-1 to TRBJ2-4; tentative D call: TRBD1 (5 bases). Germline V gives CDR1 MGHRA, CDR2 YSYEKL. V was cut by 3 bases and J by 7 bases, with 13 bases left in between. This CDR3 has 14 amino acids. CDR3 coding DNA: TGCGCCAGCAGCCATGGAGCAGACAGCAACATTCAGTACTTC. Translated: CASSHGADSNIQYF.

This clone was observed a handful of times. V usage is TRBV5-1 and J usage is TRBJ2-1; perhaps TRBD2 as D (6 bases). The germline CDR1 and CDR2 sequences are SGHRS and YFSETQ. The CDR3 extends over 13 amino acids. With 3 bases removed from V and 8 bases from J, the gap between germline ends came to 12 bases. The CDR3 here is CASSSGVGDEQFF. CDR3 DNA: TGCGCCAGCAGCTCGGGGGTAGGCGATGAGCAGTTCTTC.

This clone was counted a few times. Other DNA sequences in the sample encode the same CDR3. V gene TRBV4-1 combines with J gene TRBJ2-1, with 11 bases lining up with TRBD2. Looked up from germline, CDR1 is MGHRA and CDR2 is YSYEKL. The CDR3 sequence is 15 residues long. V dropped 4 bases and J dropped 7; count of bases not matched to a gene: 6. CDR3 protein: CASSRGTSGYNEQFF. CDR3 in DNA: TGCGCCAGCAGCCGGGGGACTAGCGGTTATAATGAGCAGTTCTTC.

The sample holds one count of this clone. This same CDR3 is encoded by further DNA sequences in the sample. The rearrangement uses TRBV5-1 and TRBJ2-3; a weak D match, TRBD2 (6 bases). CDR3 size: 14 residues. V lost 2 bases to trimming and J lost 2 bases, with 9 bases between them. Germline V gene lookup returns CDR1 SGHRS and CDR2 YFSETQ. Here the CDR3 reads CASSLGGNTDTQYF. The CDR3 nucleotides are TGCGCCAGCAGCTTAGGCGGGAACACAGATACGCAGTATTTT.

This chain links TRBV4-2 with TRBJ2-3; 11 bases are a match to TRBD2. V lost 0 bases to trimming and J lost 6 bases; unmatched junction nucleotides: 5. CDR3 size: 16 residues. Germline loops: CDR1 LGHNA, CDR2 YNFKEQ. CDR3 sequence: CASSQDALAGADTQYF. As DNA, the CDR3 is TGTGCCAGCAGCCAAGACGCACTAGCGGGAGCGGATACGCAGTATTTT.